Listed below are T cell receptor beta chains from one sample, sequenced in a study of blood T cell repertoires in COVID-19. The repertoire was sequenced with immunoSEQ multiplex PCR; TCRdb's copy has only in-frame clones and lacks some. The sample carries 310,000 or so clones, 87% recorded once. Source material: PBMCs or T cells enriched from blood (not recorded which). These receptors were obtained from a woman aged 25 to 39 who had recovered from COVID-19. Each CDR3 is given with its conserved first and last residue. D genes are given only for firm matches. Clone size is stated in some rows and not others, as once, few, many or a class when expanded.

size,length,V,D,J,CDR3,DNA
NA,12,TRBV2,TRBD2,TRBJ2-4,CASSDQRGASYF,TGTGCCAGCAGTGACCAGCGGGGGGCCTCATACTTC
NA,14,TRBV4-1,NA,TRBJ1-3,CASSQVGGGNTIYF,TGCGCCAGCAGCCAAGTGGGGGGTGGAAACACCATATATTTT
NA,16,TRBV9,NA,TRBJ1-4,CASTRSGGATNEKLFF,TGTGCCAGCACCCGCTCCGGGGGAGCAACTAATGAAAAACTGTTTTTT
NA,14,TRBV7-2,TRBD1,TRBJ2-5,CASSPGTAQETQYF,TGTGCCAGCAGCCCCGGGACAGCCCAAGAGACCCAGTACTTC
NA,15,TRBV5-1,TRBD2,TRBJ2-3,CASSLRLAGSDTQYF,TGCGCCAGCAGCTTGAGGCTAGCGGGGTCAGATACGCAGTATTTT
NA,14,TRBV3-1/TRBV3-2,NA,TRBJ2-5,CASSQAMSYETQYF,TGTGCCAGCAGCCAAGCTATGAGTTACGAGACCCAGTACTTC
NA,14,TRBV15,NA,TRBJ1-1,CATSRSTPNTEAFF,TGTGCCACCAGCAGATCTACGCCGAACACTGAAGCTTTCTTT
NA,13,TRBV5-1,NA,TRBJ1-5,CASSPGDNQPQHF,TGCGCCAGCAGCCCGGGGGACAATCAGCCCCAGCATTTT
NA,16,TRBV27,TRBD1,TRBJ1-2,CASRRNGQGVGRGYTF,TGTGCCAGCAGACGAAACGGACAGGGTGTCGGTCGGGGCTACACCTTC
NA,20,TRBV19,TRBD2,TRBJ2-2,CASSTRAGTSGGRNTGELFF,TGTGCCAGTAGTACCCGGGCCGGGACTAGCGGGGGACGTAACACCGGGGAGCTGTTTTTT
NA,13,TRBV5-1,NA,TRBJ2-1,CASSFPGYNEQFF,TGCGCCAGCAGCTTCCCAGGGTACAATGAGCAGTTCTTC
NA,14,TRBV10-3,NA,TRBJ1-5,CASQGQGTEQPQHF,TGTGCCTCCCAAGGGCAGGGTACAGAGCAGCCCCAGCATTTT
once,13,TRBV18,NA,TRBJ2-1,CASSPFAENEQFF,TGTGCCAGCTCGCCTTTTGCGGAGAATGAGCAGTTCTTC
NA,15,TRBV4-3,TRBD2,TRBJ2-2,CASRQGTSGAGELFF,TGCGCCAGCAGGCAAGGGACTAGCGGGGCCGGGGAGCTGTTTTTT
NA,16,TRBV11-3,TRBD2,TRBJ2-2,CASSPGGGQGTGELFF,TGTGCCAGCAGCCCCGGGGGGGGGCAAGGCACCGGGGAGCTGTTTTTT
NA,15,TRBV27,NA,TRBJ2-5,CASSPSAAVQETQYF,TGTGCCAGCAGTCCCTCGGCGGCAGTCCAAGAGACCCAGTACTTC
once,14,TRBV7-9,NA,TRBJ2-1,CASRGSGSYNEQFF,TGTGCCAGCAGAGGGAGTGGCTCCTACAATGAGCAGTTCTTC
once,12,TRBV3-1/TRBV3-2,NA,TRBJ2-1,CASSQDSAGQFF,TGTGCCAGCAGCCAAGACTCCGCAGGGCAGTTCTTC
NA,14,TRBV14,NA,TRBJ1-6,CASSLLQGSSPLHF,TGTGCCAGCAGCCTTTTACAGGGATCCTCACCCCTCCACTTT
NA,15,TRBV19,TRBD2,TRBJ2-7,CASSIRLAGPYEQYF,TGTGCCAGTAGCATACGACTAGCGGGACCCTACGAGCAGTACTTC
NA,19,TRBV27,TRBD1,TRBJ1-6,CASSLLADRPPGHNSPLHF,TGTGCCAGCAGTTTATTAGCGGACAGGCCTCCAGGTCATAATTCACCCCTCCACTTT
few,14,TRBV6-5,TRBD1,TRBJ1-4,CASSHRDRNEKLFF,TGTGCCAGCAGCCACCGGGACAGAAATGAAAAACTGTTTTTT
NA,14,TRBV2,NA,TRBJ1-5,CASSAGLGNQPQHF,TGTGCCAGCAGTGCAGGGTTAGGAAATCAGCCCCAGCATTTT
NA,16,TRBV2,NA,TRBJ2-2,CAKQRDTGYWTGELFF,TGTGCCAAGCAGAGAGATACAGGGTACTGGACCGGGGAGCTGTTTTTT
NA,14,TRBV19,NA,TRBJ2-7,CASRQTGSPYEQYF,TGTGCCAGTAGGCAGACAGGATCCCCCTACGAGCAGTACTTC
few,16,TRBV5-1,TRBD1,TRBJ2-3,CASDRGNPAGTDTQYF,TGCGCCAGCGACAGGGGCAATCCCGCCGGCACAGATACGCAGTATTTT
NA,14,TRBV9,NA,TRBJ1-6,CASSAGQYNSPLHF,TGTGCCAGCAGCGCCGGACAGTATAATTCACCCCTCCACTTT
NA,13,TRBV4-2,NA,TRBJ1-5,CASSQDINQPQHF,TGTGCCAGCAGCCAAGATATAAATCAGCCCCAGCATTTT
once,15,TRBV9,TRBD1,TRBJ2-7,CASSPRDSAPYEQYF,TGTGCCAGCAGCCCTCGGGACAGTGCACCCTACGAGCAGTACTTC
NA,15,TRBV27,NA,TRBJ1-1,CASREGGIVNTEAFF,TGTGCCAGCAGGGAAGGCGGGATCGTGAACACTGAAGCTTTCTTT
NA,13,TRBV12-3/TRBV12-4,TRBD1,TRBJ1-3,CASSWGQGNTIYF,TGTGCCAGCAGTTGGGGACAGGGAAACACCATATATTTT
NA,14,TRBV29-1,TRBD2,TRBJ2-5,CSVFSGGGLETQYF,TGCAGCGTTTTTAGCGGGGGGGGGCTGGAGACCCAGTACTTC
NA,13,TRBV7-2,NA,TRBJ2-1,CASSTEEMGRQFF,TGTGCCAGCAGCACCGAGGAGATGGGTAGGCAGTTCTTC
NA,13,TRBV9,NA,TRBJ2-2,CASSVDTTGELFF,TGTGCCAGCAGCGTAGACACCACCGGGGAGCTGTTTTTT
NA,18,TRBV19,TRBD1,TRBJ1-1,CASTTSRDRARGLPEAFF,TGTGCCAGTACCACGTCCCGGGACAGGGCCAGGGGGTTGCCGGAAGCTTTCTTT
NA,13,TRBV29-1,TRBD1,TRBJ2-7,CSARDRDSYEQYF,TGCAGCGCCCGGGACAGGGACTCCTACGAGCAGTACTTC